This TCR beta chain came from a study of blood T cell repertoires in COVID-19. In the study overall: Donors in the United States, Italy and Spain gave samples during acute or convalescent COVID-19. Nucleic acid was either cDNA or gDNA, and it came from T cells, B-cell-depleted T cells, or PBMCs.

V dropped 0 bases and J dropped 0 bases, with 7 bases sitting between them. There are 15 residues in the CDR3. Germline values: CDR1 SGHRS, CDR2 YFSETQ. How the authors handled the data: Amplifying reference gene primers gave estimates of nucleated cell counts. Profiling relied on immunoSEQ multiplex PCR, and the TCRdb table lists in-frame clones only, not all of them. V, J and clone size are taken as reported in that table, and D and trimming were inferred from the DNA itself. The sample carries over 200,000 clones, 84% recorded once. This clonotype was sampled from a woman in her 50s with active or convalescent COVID-19. The sample comprised peripheral blood. V usage is TRBV5-1 and J usage is TRBJ2-1, with D maybe TRBD2 (5 bases). The chain's CDR3 is CASSLDEGSYNEQFF. Here the CDR3 DNA reads TGCGCCAGCAGCTTGGACGAGGGCTCCTACAATGAGCAGTTCTTC.